This T cell receptor beta chain emerged from a study of PD-L1 blockade in urothelial cancer. Sequencing was performed with immunoSEQ multiplex PCR; in TCRdb, only in-frame clones are kept and a portion is missing. The repertoire holds 50,000 or so clones, with roughly 86% as singletons. As for time point: pretreatment peripheral blood. Disease in patients was locally advanced or metastatic urothelial carcinoma. Trimming shortened V by 1 base and J by 3 bases, and 7 bases separated the two germline ends. Germline V gene sequence: CDR1 SGHRS, CDR2 YFSETQ. CDR3 size: 13 residues. The starting material was PBMCs, obtained around atezolizumab (anti-PD-L1) treatment. This receptor was taken from a man aged 60-69 years with urothelial cancer. The rearrangement uses TRBV5-1 and TRBJ2-5; no definite D call. The DNA for the CDR3 is TGCGCCAGCAGCTTGACCTATAAAGAGACCCAGTACTTC. It encodes CASSLTYKETQYF. The complete variable domain, with remaining parts taken from reference TRBV5-1 and TRBJ2-5, reads KAGVTQTPRYLIKTRGQQVTLSCSPISGHRSVSWYQQTPGQGLQFLFEYFSETQRNKGNFPGRFSGRQFSNSRSEMNVSTLELGDSALYLCASSLTYKETQYFGPGTRLLVL.